This TCR beta chain was recovered during a study of T-cell memory formation after mild COVID-19. There are 15 residues in the CDR3. Looked up from germline, CDR1 is SGHRS and CDR2 is YFSETQ. V dropped 4 bases and J dropped 0 bases, with 13 bases sitting between them. TCRdb re-derived calls from the 5' RACE reads in MiXCR, one entry per CDR3 protein. The sample has around 430,000 distinct CDR3 sequences; 15% to 20% are singletons. The rearrangement links TRBV5-1 to TRBJ2-5; tentatively, D is TRBD1 or TRBD2 (5 bases each). The sequence was obtained from a man between 18 and 29 years old who had mild COVID-19 (a few samples of this study predate the infection). Cell type and time point are not known. The sequencing input was PBMCs or a T cell subset sorted from them (not recorded which). CDR3 amino acids: CASSREGPYQETQYF. The CDR3 bases are TGCGCCAGCAGCCGAGAGGGACCGTACCAAGAGACCCAGTACTTC. Filled out from reference TRBV5-1 and TRBJ2-5, the complete variable domain reads KAGVTQTPRYLIKTRGQQVTLSCSPISGHRSVSWYQQTPGQGLQFLFEYFSETQRNKGNFPGRFSGRQFSNSRSEMNVSTLELGDSALYLCASSREGPYQETQYFGPGTRLLVL.